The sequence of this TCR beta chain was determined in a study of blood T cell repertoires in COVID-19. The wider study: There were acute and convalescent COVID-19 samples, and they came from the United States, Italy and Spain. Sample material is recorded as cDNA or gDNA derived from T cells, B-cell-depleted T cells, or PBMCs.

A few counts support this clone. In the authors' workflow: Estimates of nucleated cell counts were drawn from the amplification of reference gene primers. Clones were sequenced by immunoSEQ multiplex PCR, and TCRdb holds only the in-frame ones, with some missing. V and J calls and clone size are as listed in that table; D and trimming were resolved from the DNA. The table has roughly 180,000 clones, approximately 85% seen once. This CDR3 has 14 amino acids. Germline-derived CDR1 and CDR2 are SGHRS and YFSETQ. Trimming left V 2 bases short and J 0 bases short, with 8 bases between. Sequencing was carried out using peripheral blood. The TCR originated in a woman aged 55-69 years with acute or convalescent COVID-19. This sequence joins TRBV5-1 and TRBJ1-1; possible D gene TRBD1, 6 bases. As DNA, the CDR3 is TGCGCCAGCAGCTTAACAGGGATGAACACTGAAGCTTTCTTT. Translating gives CASSLTGMNTEAFF.